The following is a T cell receptor beta chain sequence with its context. The clone's antigen remains unknown. Within one base of it there is no much larger clone, and no base qualities were kept. These data originate in a study of blood T cell repertoires in COVID-19 (dated by TCRdb to about 2020). About the investigation overall: Samples covering the acute and convalescent phases of COVID-19 were provided by collaborators in the United States, Italy and Spain. Sample metadata almost always included a de-identified subject ID, COVID-19 status, age in years and sex. The repertoires were released in a freely available public database intended as a resource for research on the immune response to SARS-CoV-2. The material from the prospective study consisted of cDNA or gDNA derived from T cells, B-cell-depleted T cells, or PBMCs. The samples were drawn from the first 160 participants of the ongoing ImmuneRACE study and from about 1,200 subjects provided by 6 global collaborators. Deeply sampled blood TCRbeta repertoires from subjects exposed to, actively infected with, or recovered from COVID-19 were included in the dataset. Where available, HLA class I and class II types were taken from metadata supplied by the sample provider and were not determined by assay-based typing.

The CDR3 starts with the cysteine, ends with the phenylalanine, and has 15 residues. The retained sequence is limited to the CDR3, 45 bases, with the frame set at the first base. V loses 4 bases, J loses 3 bases, and the germline ends lie 16 bases apart. The germline V gene sets CDR1 to MDHEN and CDR2 to SYDVKM. In Seattle, one collaborating source enrolled patients while the infection was active and tracked those patients longitudinally over the course of disease. Whole blood was collected in K2EDTA tubes by collaborating institutions according to the institutions' own protocols. For TCRbeta analysis, collaborators shipped samples as frozen whole blood, isolated PBMCs, or DNA extracted from either of those sample types. The full study reports these points: The quantity of clinical and demographic metadata differed by source and by participant and was supplied without curation.

TCRbeta CDR3 regions were amplified from genomic DNA by means of the immunoSEQ Assay, a bias-controlled multiplex PCR. The paper's data handling went like this. Nucleated cell counts per sample were estimated from amplification of reference gene primers within the assay. To quantify the absolute abundance of each unique TCRbeta CDR3 rearrangement, sequence reads were collapsed and filtered. For each sample, productive Simpson clonality was calculated as the square root of Simpson's diversity index over productive rearrangements. Not all clones reach the TCRdb copy of this immuneACCESS table, which keeps in-frame sequences only. Checked studies attribute under half of the gap to unresolved V genes and leave the rest unexplained. The DNA was the basis for D and trimming; V, J and clone size are from that table. Within this sample are about 150,000 clones, with around 91% of them counted one time only. The ten top clones hold around 15% of the sample.

The sequenced sample consisted of peripheral blood. This sequence was found in a man aged 18 to 30 with COVID-19, enrolled during active disease. Recombination linked TRBV28 to TRBJ2-7, with TRBD2 tentatively as D gene (6 bases match). The DNA is TGTGCCAGCAGTTCTAGCGTAACCTCCCTCTACGAGCAGTACTTC. This codes for CASSSSVTSLYEQYF.